This T cell receptor beta chain was captured by sequencing in a study of human T cells and chemical hapten exposure. Turning to the study itself: Slight differences in pooled library volume were the main source of varying TCR yields across samples.

Total RNA came from unfractionated whole blood. V lost 0 bases, J lost 6 bases, and 11 bases lay in between. Germline-derived CDR1 and CDR2 are GTSNPN and SVGIG (reference sequence). The CDR3 length is 13 residues. The study's library attached unique molecular identifiers to single cDNA molecules. Per the original methods: Samples contained a median of 95,638 TCRs, with a range of about 20,000 to 750,000. MiXCR was run by TCRdb on the 5' RACE reads, yielding one entry per CDR3 protein. TCRdb's processing, not the authors', yielded these V and J calls. This sample yields roughly 82,000 distinct CDR3 sequences, of which about a sixth are seen a single time; about 6.8% belongs to the top ten.

V usage is TRBV30 and J usage is TRBJ1-1; possible D gene TRBD1, 5 bases. This sequence originates from a female donor in good health. CDR3 residues: CAWSVDTRAEAFF. CDR3 DNA: TGTGCCTGGAGTGTAGATACCAGGGCTGAAGCTTTCTTT.